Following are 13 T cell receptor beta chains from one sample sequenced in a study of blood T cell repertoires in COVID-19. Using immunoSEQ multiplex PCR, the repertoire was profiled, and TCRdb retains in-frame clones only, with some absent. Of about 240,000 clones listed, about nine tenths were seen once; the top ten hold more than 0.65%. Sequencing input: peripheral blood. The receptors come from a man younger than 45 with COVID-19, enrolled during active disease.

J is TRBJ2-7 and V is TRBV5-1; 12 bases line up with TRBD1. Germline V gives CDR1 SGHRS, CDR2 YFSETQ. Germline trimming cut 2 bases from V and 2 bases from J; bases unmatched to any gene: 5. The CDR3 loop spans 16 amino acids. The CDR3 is CASSFGGTGGPYEQYF. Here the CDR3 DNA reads TGCGCCAGCAGCTTTGGTGGGACAGGGGGCCCCTACGAGCAGTACTTC.

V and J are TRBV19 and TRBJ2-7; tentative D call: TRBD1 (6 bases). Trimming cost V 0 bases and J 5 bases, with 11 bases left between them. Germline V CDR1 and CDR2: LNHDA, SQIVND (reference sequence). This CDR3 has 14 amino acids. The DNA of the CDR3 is TGTGCCAGTAGTATAGATCCAGGGGAAGACGAGCAGTACTTC. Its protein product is CASSIDPGEDEQYF.

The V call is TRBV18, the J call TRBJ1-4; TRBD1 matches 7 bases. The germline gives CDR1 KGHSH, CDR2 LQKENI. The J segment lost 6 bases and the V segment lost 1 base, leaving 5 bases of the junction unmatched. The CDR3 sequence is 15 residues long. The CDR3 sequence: CASSPLDRADEKLFF. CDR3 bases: TGTGCCAGCTCACCACTAGACAGGGCCGATGAAAAACTGTTTTTT. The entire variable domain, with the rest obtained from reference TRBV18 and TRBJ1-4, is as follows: NAGVMQNPRHLVRRRGQEARLRCSPMKGHSHVYWYRQLPEEGLKFMVYLQKENIIDESGMPKERFSAEFPKEGPSILRIQQVVRGDSAAYFCASSPLDRADEKLFFGSGTQLSVL.

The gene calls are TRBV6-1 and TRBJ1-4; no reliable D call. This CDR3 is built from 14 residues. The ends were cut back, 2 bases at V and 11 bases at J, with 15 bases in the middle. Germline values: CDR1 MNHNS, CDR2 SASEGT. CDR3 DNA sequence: TGTGCCAGCAGTGAATTAGCGTCGGACGTCAAACTGTTTTTT. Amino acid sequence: CASSELASDVKLFF.

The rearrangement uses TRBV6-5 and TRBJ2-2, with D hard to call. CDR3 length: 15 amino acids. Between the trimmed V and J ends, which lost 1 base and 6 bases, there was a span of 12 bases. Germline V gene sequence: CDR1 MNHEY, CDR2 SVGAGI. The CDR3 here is CASSYFAPKPGELFF. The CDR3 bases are TGTGCCAGCAGTTACTTCGCTCCTAAGCCCGGGGAGCTGTTTTTT.

The CDR3 loop is CASSYSRGHNSPLHF. The CDR3 nucleotides are TGTGCCAGCAGTTACTCCAGGGGGCATAATTCACCCCTCCACTTT. The V call is TRBV6-5, the J call TRBJ1-6; 8 positions agree with TRBD1. The CDR3 consists of 15 residues. V shed 0 bases and J 5 bases; nucleotides not matched to a gene: 0. Germline-derived CDR1 and CDR2 are MNHEY and SVGAGI.

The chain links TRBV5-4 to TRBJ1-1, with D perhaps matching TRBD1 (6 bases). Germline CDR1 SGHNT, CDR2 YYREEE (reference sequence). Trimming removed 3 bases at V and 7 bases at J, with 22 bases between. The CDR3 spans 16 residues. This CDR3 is CASSSGPFGGRGEAFF. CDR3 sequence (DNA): TGTGCCAGCAGCTCCGGCCCGTTTGGGGGCCGGGGTGAAGCTTTCTTT.

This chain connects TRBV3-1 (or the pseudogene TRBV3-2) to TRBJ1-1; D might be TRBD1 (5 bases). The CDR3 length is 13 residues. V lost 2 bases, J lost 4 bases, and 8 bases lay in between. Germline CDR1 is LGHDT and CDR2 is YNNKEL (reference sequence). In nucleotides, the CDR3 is TGTGCCAGCAGCCAACCAAGGGGCACTGAAGCTTTCTTT. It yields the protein CASSQPRGTEAFF.

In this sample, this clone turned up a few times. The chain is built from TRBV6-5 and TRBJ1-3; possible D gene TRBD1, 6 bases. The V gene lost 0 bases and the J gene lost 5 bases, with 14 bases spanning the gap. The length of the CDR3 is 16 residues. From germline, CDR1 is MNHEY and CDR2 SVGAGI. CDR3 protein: CASSYSGTLNRNTIYF. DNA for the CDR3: TGTGCCAGCAGTTACTCAGGGACATTGAATCGAAACACCATATATTTT.

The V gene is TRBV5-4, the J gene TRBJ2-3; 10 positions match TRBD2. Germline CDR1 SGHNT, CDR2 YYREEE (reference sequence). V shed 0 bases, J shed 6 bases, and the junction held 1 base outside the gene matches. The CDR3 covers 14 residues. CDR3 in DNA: TGTGCCAGCAGCTTGGAAGCGGGAGGGGATACGCAGTATTTT. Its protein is CASSLEAGGDTQYF.

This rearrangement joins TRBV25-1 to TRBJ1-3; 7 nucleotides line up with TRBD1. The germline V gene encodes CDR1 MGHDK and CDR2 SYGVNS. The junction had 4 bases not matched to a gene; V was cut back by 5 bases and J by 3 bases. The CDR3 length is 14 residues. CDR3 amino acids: CASSTRTGGNTIYF. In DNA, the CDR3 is TGTGCCAGCAGTACCAGGACAGGTGGAAACACCATATATTTT.

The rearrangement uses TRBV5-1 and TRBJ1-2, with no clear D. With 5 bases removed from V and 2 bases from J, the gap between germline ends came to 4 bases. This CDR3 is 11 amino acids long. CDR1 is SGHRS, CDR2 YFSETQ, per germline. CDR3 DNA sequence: TGCGCCAGCAGTGAGAACTATGGCTACACCTTC. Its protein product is CASSENYGYTF.

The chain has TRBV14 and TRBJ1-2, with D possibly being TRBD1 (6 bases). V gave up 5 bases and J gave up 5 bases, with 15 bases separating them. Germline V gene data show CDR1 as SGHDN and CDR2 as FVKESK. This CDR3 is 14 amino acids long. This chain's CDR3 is CASSKRTVQYGYTF. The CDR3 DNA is TGTGCCAGCAGCAAGCGGACAGTACAGTATGGCTACACCTTC.